The rows below give T cell receptor beta chains drawn from one sample of a study of blood T cells in healthy people across ages. Each CDR3 protein gets one entry after TCRdb re-called the 5' RACE reads with MiXCR. The sample contains over 1,200,000 distinct CDR3 sequences, approximately 59% of which appear only once. Sequencing input: blood. The receptor set was obtained from a man younger than 30 in good health. The CDR3 runs from the conserved cysteine through the conserved F or W. Fields, in order: V gene, CDR3 protein.

>TRBV10-3
CAIKHRDEETQYF
>TRBV10-2
CASSGGGELFF
>TRBV20-1
CSARTGPSVYTF
>TRBV4-3
CASSQGHKGDTQYF
>TRBV19
CASSIDAGNEQYF
>TRBV4-3
CASSIGLAARSYEQYF
>TRBV6-2/TRBV6-3
CASSPYREGQPQHF
>TRBV7-9
CASSLEPIGYEQYF
>TRBV12-3/TRBV12-4
CASSSGQGSSYEQYF
>TRBV25-1
CASSEPFPGTGGGYTF
>TRBV7-2
CASSTLPGANSPLHF
>TRBV5-1
CASGTGLTGANVLTF
>TRBV21-1
CASSRPLNIERIAKNIQYF
>TRBV20-1
CSAGGLAAVEQYF
>TRBV7-9
CASSLERLVSGANVLTF
>TRBV2
CASSDLAGTSTDTQYF
>TRBV6-2/TRBV6-3
CASSLDSVNEQFF
>TRBV29-1
CSVDGGLAEAFF
>TRBV27
CASSFSTGPYGYTF
>TRBV28
CASRLPQGGPYGYTF
>TRBV6-5
CASSYSAGAVTGELFF
>TRBV9
CASSVGLVGMSGDTQYF
>TRBV7-6
CASSRYSGPKDGYTF
>TRBV7-2
CASSLIVSLRGDTQYF
>TRBV5-6
CASSPVGRIIYGYTF
>TRBV28
CASGGRGYNEQFF
>TRBV6-6
CASSYSAGGVTGELFF
>TRBV6-5
CASSSLYYEQYF
>TRBV5-1
CASSYRGITDTQYF
>TRBV5-1
CASSFWSGPNEQFF
>TRBV20-1
CSAHQTNRGANTGELFF
>TRBV6-5
CASRALAGVNNEQFF
>TRBV5-6
CASSDEGGYYTGELFF
>TRBV24-1
CATSDLRTETGTQETQYF
>TRBV19
CASSSRGQGGQPQHF
>TRBV7-9
CASSPSWGSEQYF
>TRBV3-1
CASSSSETREETQYF
>TRBV7-9
CALRVGNIQYF
>TRBV3-1
CASSQETSQWQYF
>TRBV4-1
CANSQDLSPVYEQYF
>TRBV15
CATSRDLRSREQFF
>TRBV7-2
CASSYEAGGRSEQFF
>TRBV20-1
CSASWGAGAAGNEQFF
>TRBV6-1
CASSSTGVAYEQYF
>TRBV20-1
CSAITGANTEAFF
>TRBV27
CASSKNRLHSYEQYF
>TRBV11-2
CASSPGLAGGPYTDTQYF
>TRBV24-1
CATSELGQDIGYTF
>TRBV24-1
CATSVDRGHEQYF
>TRBV7-2
CASSLERAVLLRGNEQFF
>TRBV5-1
CASSPLAQGSYGYTF
>TRBV20-1
CSALPGTTIQEQFF
>TRBV20-1
CSARSGGQSYNEQFF